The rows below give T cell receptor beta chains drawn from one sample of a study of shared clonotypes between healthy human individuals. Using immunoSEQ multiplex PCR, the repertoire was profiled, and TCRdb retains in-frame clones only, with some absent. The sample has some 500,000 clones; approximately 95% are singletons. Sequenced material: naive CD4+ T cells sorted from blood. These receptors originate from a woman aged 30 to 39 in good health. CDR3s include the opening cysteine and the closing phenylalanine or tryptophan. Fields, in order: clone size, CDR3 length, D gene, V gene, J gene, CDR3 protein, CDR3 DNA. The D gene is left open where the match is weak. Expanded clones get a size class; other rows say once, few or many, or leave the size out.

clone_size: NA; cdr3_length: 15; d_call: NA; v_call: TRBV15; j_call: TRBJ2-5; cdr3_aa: CATSRDLPDQETQYF; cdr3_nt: TGTGCCACCAGCAGAGATTTACCGGACCAAGAGACCCAGTACTTC
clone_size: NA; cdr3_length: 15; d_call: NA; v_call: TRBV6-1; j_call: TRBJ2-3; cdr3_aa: CATKVRVALTDTQYF; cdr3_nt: TGTGCCACAAAGGTCAGGGTAGCCCTCACAGATACGCAGTATTTT
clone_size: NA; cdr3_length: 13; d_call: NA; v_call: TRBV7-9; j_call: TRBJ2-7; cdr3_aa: CASRPTGTHEQYF; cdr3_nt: TGTGCCAGCAGACCAACAGGGACCCACGAGCAGTACTTC
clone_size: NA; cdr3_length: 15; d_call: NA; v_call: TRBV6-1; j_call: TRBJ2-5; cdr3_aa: CASSDPIDWGSAQYF; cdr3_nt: TGTGCCAGCAGTGACCCGATAGATTGGGGGTCGGCCCAGTACTTC
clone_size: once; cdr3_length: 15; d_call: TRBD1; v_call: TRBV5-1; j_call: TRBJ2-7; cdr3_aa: CASSLPGTGDYEQYF; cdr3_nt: TGCGCCAGCAGCCTCCCTGGGACAGGGGACTACGAGCAGTACTTC
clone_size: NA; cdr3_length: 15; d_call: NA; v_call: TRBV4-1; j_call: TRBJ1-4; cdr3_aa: CASSQDSRVREKLFF; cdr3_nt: TGCGCCAGCAGCCAAGATAGCAGGGTTAGGGAAAAACTGTTTTTT
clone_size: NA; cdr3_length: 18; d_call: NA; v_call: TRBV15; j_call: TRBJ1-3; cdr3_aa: CATSRDWKRRGFENTIYF; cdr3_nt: TGTGCCACCAGCAGAGATTGGAAGCGAAGGGGGTTCGAAAACACCATATATTTT
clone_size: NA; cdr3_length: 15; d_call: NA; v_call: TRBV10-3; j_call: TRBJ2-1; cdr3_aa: CAIRGGDRTNNEQFF; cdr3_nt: TGTGCCATCAGAGGGGGGGACAGAACCAACAATGAGCAGTTCTTC
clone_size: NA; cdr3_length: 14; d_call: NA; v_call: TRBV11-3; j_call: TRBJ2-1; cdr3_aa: CASSAETSYNEQFF; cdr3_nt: TGTGCCAGCAGTGCCGAGACTAGTTACAATGAGCAGTTCTTC
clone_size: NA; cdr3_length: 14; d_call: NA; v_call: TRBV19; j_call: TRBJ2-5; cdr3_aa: CASSMRSTGQTQYF; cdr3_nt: TGTGCCAGTAGTATGAGGTCGACGGGCCAGACCCAGTACTTC
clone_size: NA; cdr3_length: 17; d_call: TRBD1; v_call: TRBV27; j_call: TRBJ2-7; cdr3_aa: CASSDGRGGAPGHEQYF; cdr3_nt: TGTGCCAGCAGTGATGGTCGAGGGGGCGCGCCTGGACACGAGCAGTACTTC
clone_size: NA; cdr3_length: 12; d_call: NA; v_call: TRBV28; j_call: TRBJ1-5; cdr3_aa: CASTQGGEPQHF; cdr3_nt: TGTGCCAGCACCCAAGGGGGGGAGCCCCAGCATTTT
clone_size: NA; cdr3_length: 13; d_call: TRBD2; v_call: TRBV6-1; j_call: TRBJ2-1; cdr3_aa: CASVLAGGGEQFF; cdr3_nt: TGTGCCAGCGTACTAGCGGGGGGCGGGGAGCAGTTCTTC
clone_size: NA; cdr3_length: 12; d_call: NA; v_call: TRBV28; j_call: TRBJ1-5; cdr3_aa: CASSSEDQPQHF; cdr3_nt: TGTGCCAGCAGTTCGGAAGATCAGCCCCAGCATTTT
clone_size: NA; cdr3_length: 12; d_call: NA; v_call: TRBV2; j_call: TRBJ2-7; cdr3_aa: CASAWTGSQVYF; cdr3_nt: TGTGCCAGCGCCTGGACCGGCTCGCAGGTGTACTTC
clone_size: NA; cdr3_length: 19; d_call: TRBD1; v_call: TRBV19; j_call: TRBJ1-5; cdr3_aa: CASSIDLYRGSLPNQPQHF; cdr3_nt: TGTGCCAGTAGTATAGATCTGTACAGGGGGTCTTTACCCAATCAGCCCCAGCATTTT
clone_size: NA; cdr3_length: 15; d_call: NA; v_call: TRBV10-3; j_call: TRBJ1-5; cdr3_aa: CAISESKGGSSPQHF; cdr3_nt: TGTGCCATCAGTGAGTCGAAGGGCGGTTCGTCGCCCCAGCATTTT
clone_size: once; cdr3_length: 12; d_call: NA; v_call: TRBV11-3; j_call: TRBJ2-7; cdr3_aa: CASRGGNNEQYF; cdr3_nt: TGTGCCAGCAGGGGTGGGAACAACGAGCAGTACTTC
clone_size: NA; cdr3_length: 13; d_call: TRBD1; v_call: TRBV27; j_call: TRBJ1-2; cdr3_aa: CASSLGQGVGYTF; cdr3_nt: TGTGCCAGCAGTTTGGGGCAGGGGGTAGGCTACACCTTC
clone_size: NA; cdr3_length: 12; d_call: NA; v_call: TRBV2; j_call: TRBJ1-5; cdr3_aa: CATGGITQPQHF; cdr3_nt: TGTGCCACCGGGGGTATCACTCAGCCCCAGCATTTT
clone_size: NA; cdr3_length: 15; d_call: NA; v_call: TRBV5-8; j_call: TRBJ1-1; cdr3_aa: CASSWRLGRRTEAFF; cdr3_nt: TGTGCCAGCAGCTGGCGTCTGGGGAGACGGACTGAAGCTTTCTTT
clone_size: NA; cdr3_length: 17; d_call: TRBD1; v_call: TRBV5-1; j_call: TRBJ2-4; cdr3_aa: CASSLAPLSGGKNIQYF; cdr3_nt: TGCGCCAGCAGCTTGGCCCCTCTCTCAGGGGGAAAAAACATTCAGTACTTC
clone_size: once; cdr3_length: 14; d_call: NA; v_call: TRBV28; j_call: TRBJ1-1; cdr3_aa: CASSSLTRDTEAFF; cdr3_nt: TGTGCCAGCAGTTCGCTGACACGGGACACTGAAGCTTTCTTT
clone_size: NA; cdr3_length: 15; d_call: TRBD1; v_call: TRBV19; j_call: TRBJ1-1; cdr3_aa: CASTETGALWTEAFF; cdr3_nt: TGTGCCAGTACTGAGACAGGGGCATTATGGACTGAAGCTTTCTTT
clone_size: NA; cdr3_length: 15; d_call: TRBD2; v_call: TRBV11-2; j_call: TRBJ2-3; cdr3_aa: CASGLSGASTDTQYF; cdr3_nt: TGTGCCAGCGGCCTTAGCGGGGCCAGCACAGATACGCAGTATTTT
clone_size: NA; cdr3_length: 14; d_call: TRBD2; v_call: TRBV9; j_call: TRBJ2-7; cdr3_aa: CASSVTGRVDEQYF; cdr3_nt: TGTGCCAGCAGCGTAACCGGGAGGGTTGACGAGCAGTACTTC
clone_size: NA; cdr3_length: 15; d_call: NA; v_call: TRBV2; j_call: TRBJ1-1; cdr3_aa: CASSEQGLRIVGAFF; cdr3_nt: TGTGCCAGCAGTGAACAGGGGCTAAGAATAGTGGGAGCTTTCTTT
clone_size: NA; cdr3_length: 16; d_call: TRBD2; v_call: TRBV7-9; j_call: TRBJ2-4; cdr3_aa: CASSPRTSSMDTIQYF; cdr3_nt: TGTGCCAGCAGCCCGAGGACTAGCTCCATGGATACCATTCAGTACTTC
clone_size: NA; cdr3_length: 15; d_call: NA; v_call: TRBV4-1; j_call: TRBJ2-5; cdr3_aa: CASSHPGTSKETQYF; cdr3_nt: TGCGCCAGCAGCCATCCCGGGACCTCGAAAGAGACCCAGTACTTC
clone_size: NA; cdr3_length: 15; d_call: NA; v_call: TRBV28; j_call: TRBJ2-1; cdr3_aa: CASSLGRRSYNEQFF; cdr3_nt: TGTGCCAGCAGTTTAGGCCGGAGATCCTACAATGAGCAGTTCTTC
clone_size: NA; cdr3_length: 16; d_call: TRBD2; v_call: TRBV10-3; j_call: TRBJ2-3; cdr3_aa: CANSGTSGTSTDTQYF; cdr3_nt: TGTGCCAACTCCGGGACTAGCGGTACTAGCACAGATACGCAGTATTTT
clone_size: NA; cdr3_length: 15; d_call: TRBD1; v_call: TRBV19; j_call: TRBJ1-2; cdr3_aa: CASSMEQGVNYGYTF; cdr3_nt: TGTGCCAGTAGTATGGAACAGGGGGTAAACTATGGCTACACCTTC
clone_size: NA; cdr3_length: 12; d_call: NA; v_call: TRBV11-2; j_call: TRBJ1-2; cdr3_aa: CASSPSPRGYTF; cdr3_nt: TGTGCCAGCAGCCCTAGCCCCCGGGGCTACACCTTC
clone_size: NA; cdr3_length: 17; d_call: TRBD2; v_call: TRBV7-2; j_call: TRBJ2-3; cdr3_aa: CASSLAASGREIGTQYF; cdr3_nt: TGTGCCAGCAGCTTAGCGGCTAGCGGGAGAGAGATAGGTACGCAGTATTTT
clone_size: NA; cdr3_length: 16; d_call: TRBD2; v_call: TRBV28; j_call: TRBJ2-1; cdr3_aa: CASSSLSGRGYNEQFF; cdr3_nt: TGTGCCAGCAGTTCGTTAAGCGGGAGGGGCTACAATGAGCAGTTCTTC
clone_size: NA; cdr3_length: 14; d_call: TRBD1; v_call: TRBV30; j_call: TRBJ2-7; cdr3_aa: CASLRQGASYEQYF; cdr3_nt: TGTGCCTCCCTTCGACAGGGGGCTTCCTACGAGCAGTACTTC
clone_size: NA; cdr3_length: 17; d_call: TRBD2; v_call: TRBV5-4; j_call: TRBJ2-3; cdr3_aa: CASSLWGTRLSTDTQYF; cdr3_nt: TGTGCCAGCAGCTTGTGGGGGACTAGACTTAGCACAGATACGCAGTATTTT
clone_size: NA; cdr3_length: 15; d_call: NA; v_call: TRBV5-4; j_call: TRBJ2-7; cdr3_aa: CASRRDSRSSYEQYF; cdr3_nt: TGTGCCAGCAGGCGGGACTCCCGTAGCTCCTACGAGCAGTACTTC
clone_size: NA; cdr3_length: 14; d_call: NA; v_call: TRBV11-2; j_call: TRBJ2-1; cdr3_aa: CASSSTRSYNEQFF; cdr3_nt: TGTGCCAGCAGCTCTACTAGGTCCTACAATGAGCAGTTCTTC
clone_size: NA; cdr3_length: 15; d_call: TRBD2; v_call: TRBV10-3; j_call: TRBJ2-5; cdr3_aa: CAIGGASGYQETQYF; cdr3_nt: TGTGCCATCGGTGGCGCTAGCGGGTACCAAGAGACCCAGTACTTC
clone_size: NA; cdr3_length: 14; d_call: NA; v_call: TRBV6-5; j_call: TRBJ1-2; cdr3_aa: CASSYHGLGYGYTF; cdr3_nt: TGTGCCAGCAGTTACCACGGCCTTGGCTATGGCTACACCTTC
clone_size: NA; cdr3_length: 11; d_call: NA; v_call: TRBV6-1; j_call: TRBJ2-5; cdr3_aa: CATRGQETQYF; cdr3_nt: TGTGCCACCCGAGGGCAAGAGACCCAGTACTTC
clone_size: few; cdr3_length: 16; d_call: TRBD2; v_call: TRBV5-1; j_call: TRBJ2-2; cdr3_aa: CASSLGAGEQTGELFF; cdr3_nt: TGCGCCAGCAGCTTGGGAGCGGGAGAGCAAACCGGGGAGCTGTTTTTT
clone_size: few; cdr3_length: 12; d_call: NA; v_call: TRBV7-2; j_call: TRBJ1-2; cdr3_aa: CASSLGRSGYTF; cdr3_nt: TGTGCCAGCAGCTTAGGCCGGTCTGGCTACACCTTC
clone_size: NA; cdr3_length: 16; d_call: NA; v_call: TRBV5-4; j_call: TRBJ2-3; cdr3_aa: CASSLGGSPSTDTQYF; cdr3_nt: TGTGCCAGCAGCTTGGGGGGGAGTCCTAGCACAGATACGCAGTATTTT
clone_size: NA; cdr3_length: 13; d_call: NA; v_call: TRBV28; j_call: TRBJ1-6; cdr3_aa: CASTGTHNSPLHF; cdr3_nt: TGTGCCAGTACCGGGACACACAATTCACCCCTCCACTTT